One sample yielded the 10 T cell receptor beta chains listed below, sequenced in a study of blood T cell repertoires in COVID-19. Profiled with immunoSEQ multiplex PCR; TCRdb holds only in-frame clones, not every one. The sample lists hundreds of thousands of clones, approximately 86% seen once, with 13% in the top ten. The specimen sequenced was peripheral blood. The receptors originated from a woman aged 65 to 85 with COVID-19, enrolled during active disease.

The rearrangement uses TRBV7-9 and TRBJ2-7; 9 bases map to TRBD2. J lost 4 bases, V lost 5 bases, and 6 bases had no gene match. There are 14 residues in the CDR3. CDR1 and CDR2 from the germline V gene are SEHNR and FQNEAQ (reference sequence). The CDR3 region is CASSPGTSLYEQYF. Here the CDR3 DNA reads TGTGCCAGCAGCCCAGGGACTAGCCTTTACGAGCAGTACTTC.

This sequence joins TRBV6-1 and TRBJ1-1, with D hard to call. The CDR3 consists of 12 residues. Trimming removed 3 bases from V and 1 base from J, with 3 bases in between. Germline CDR1 is MNHNS and CDR2 is SASEGT. The CDR3 is CASSDRNTEAFF. In DNA form, the CDR3 reads TGTGCCAGCAGTGACAGGAACACTGAAGCTTTCTTT.

CDR3 nucleotides: TGCAGCGTTGAAATACAGGATTCCTACGAGCAGTACTTC. Amino acid sequence: CSVEIQDSYEQYF. The chain links TRBV29-1 to TRBJ2-7; possible D gene TRBD1, 5 bases. Germline loops: CDR1 SQVTM, CDR2 ANQGSEA. CDR3 length: 13 residues. Trimming pared 2 bases from V and 1 base from J, leaving 9 bases between.

The chain has TRBV29-1 and TRBJ1-2; TRBD1 matches at 9 bases. The CDR3 runs 14 residues. The germline V gene encodes CDR1 SQVTM and CDR2 ANQGSEA. The ends lost 7 bases at V and 7 bases at J; junction bases unmatched: 13. The CDR3: CSATRDREESGYTF. In DNA form, the CDR3 reads TGCAGCGCCACCCGGGACAGGGAAGAAAGTGGCTACACCTTC.

The rearrangement joins TRBV7-9 to TRBJ1-2; D is possibly TRBD1 (6 bases). The CDR3 has 13 amino acids. The V end lost 8 bases, the J end lost 8 bases, and 18 bases lay between the germline ends. The germline gives CDR1 SEHNR, CDR2 FQNEAQ (reference sequence). In nucleotides, the CDR3 is TGTGCCAGCTCAAGGACAGCAGAGGGGGGCTACACCTTC. It translates to CASSRTAEGGYTF.

This chain joins TRBV5-1 and TRBJ2-5, with 9 bases identical to TRBD1. CDR1 and CDR2 (germline): SGHRS, YFSETQ. The CDR3 is made up of 16 amino acids. Germline trimming cut 4 bases from V and 1 base from J; bases unmatched to any gene: 8. The CDR3, as DNA: TGCGCCAGCAGCACGGGACAGGGAGGGGGCCAAGAGACCCAGTACTTC. It codes for CASSTGQGGGQETQYF.

The V gene is TRBV7-8, the J gene TRBJ2-5; 10 bases align to TRBD2. This CDR3 is 17 amino acids long. Germline-derived CDR1 and CDR2 are SGHVS and FQNEAQ. V trimming: 0 bases; J trimming: 4 bases; junction bases outside the gene matches: 8. CDR3: CASSLAPASGGSETQYF. CDR3 nucleotide sequence: TGTGCCAGCAGCTTAGCGCCGGCTAGCGGGGGATCAGAGACCCAGTACTTC. Full variable domain (remainder filled in from reference TRBV7-8 and TRBJ2-5): GAGVSQSPRYKVAKRGQDVALRCDPISGHVSLFWYQQALGQGPEFLTYFQNEAQLDKSGLPSDRFFAERPEGSVSTLKIQRTQQEDSAVYLCASSLAPASGGSETQYFGPGTRLLVL.

The CDR3 bases are TGCGCCAGCAGCTCTTTGGGGGCGTTTGGGACTGAAGCTTTCTTT. The encoded protein is CASSSLGAFGTEAFF. The chain uses TRBV5-1 and TRBJ1-1; possibly TRBD1 for D (6 bases). The CDR3 runs 15 residues. Germline V gene sequence: CDR1 SGHRS, CDR2 YFSETQ. With 3 bases removed from V and 5 bases from J, the gap between germline ends came to 17 bases.

This clone is a singleton in its sample. The rearrangement uses TRBV5-1 and TRBJ1-1; a weak D match, TRBD1 (6 bases). The ends were cut back, 0 bases at V and 3 bases at J, with 12 bases in the middle. The CDR3 is made up of 15 amino acids. Per the germline V gene, CDR1 is SGHRS and CDR2 is YFSETQ. The CDR3 DNA is TGCGCCAGCAGCTTGGTTATAGGGGGGGACACTGAAGCTTTCTTT. It translates to CASSLVIGGDTEAFF. The entire variable domain, with the rest obtained from reference TRBV5-1 and TRBJ1-1, is as follows: KAGVTQTPRYLIKTRGQQVTLSCSPISGHRSVSWYQQTPGQGLQFLFEYFSETQRNKGNFPGRFSGRQFSNSRSEMNVSTLELGDSALYLCASSLVIGGDTEAFFGQGTRLTVV.

The chain has TRBV30 and TRBJ2-7, with D perhaps matching TRBD1 (5 bases). The V gene's germline CDR1 is GTSNPN and CDR2 SVGIG (reference sequence). The V end lost 5 bases, the J end lost 1 base, and 9 bases lay between the germline ends. The CDR3 consists of 12 residues. This chain's CDR3 is CAWAQGSYEQYF. The CDR3, as DNA: TGTGCCTGGGCGCAGGGTTCCTACGAGCAGTACTTC.